This is a list of T cell receptor beta chains from one sample in a study of CD4 T cells in relation to SARS-CoV-2 and coronaviruses. The antigens these receptors bind are not known. Profiled with immunoSEQ multiplex PCR; TCRdb holds only in-frame clones, not every one. The table has tens of thousands of clones, around 76% seen once. The sample comprised CD4+ T cells from PBMCs, cultured in vitro. These TCRs come from a human donor in good health. The CDR3 runs from the conserved cysteine through the conserved F or W. D genes are given only for firm matches. Where a row states a size, it is once, few, many or the class of an expanded clone; other rows omit it.

d_call: -
cdr3_length: 14
v_call: TRBV7-2
clone_size: -
j_call: TRBJ2-3
cdr3_nt: TGTGCCAGCAGCTTAGAGACAAACACAGATACGCAGTATTTT
cdr3_aa: CASSLETNTDTQYF

d_call: -
cdr3_length: 21
v_call: TRBV18
clone_size: -
j_call: TRBJ2-3
cdr3_nt: TGTGCCAGCTCACGGCCTCGCGTTTCTGGTGCGTGTTCGGAGGGCACAGATACGCAGTATTTT
cdr3_aa: CASSRPRVSGACSEGTDTQYF

d_call: TRBD1
cdr3_length: 14
v_call: TRBV30
clone_size: -
j_call: TRBJ2-1
cdr3_nt: TGTGCCTGGAGTGTAGGGACAGGGGGGGATGAGCAGTTCTTC
cdr3_aa: CAWSVGTGGDEQFF

d_call: -
cdr3_length: 16
v_call: TRBV27
clone_size: -
j_call: TRBJ1-6
cdr3_nt: TGTGCCAGCAGAGACTCAGTACAGTCGGGTAATTCACCCCTCCACTTT
cdr3_aa: CASRDSVQSGNSPLHF

d_call: -
cdr3_length: 12
v_call: TRBV28
clone_size: -
j_call: TRBJ1-6
cdr3_nt: TGTGCCAGCAGCCAGGGAAATTCACCCCTCCACTTT
cdr3_aa: CASSQGNSPLHF

d_call: -
cdr3_length: 15
v_call: TRBV9
clone_size: -
j_call: TRBJ2-7
cdr3_nt: TGTGCCAGCAGCGTAGGTAAATCGTCCTCCTACGAGCAGTACTTC
cdr3_aa: CASSVGKSSSYEQYF

d_call: -
cdr3_length: 15
v_call: TRBV10-1
clone_size: -
j_call: TRBJ2-7
cdr3_nt: TGCGCCAGCAGTGCCACGTCCGGGGGCGGCTACGAGCAGTACTTC
cdr3_aa: CASSATSGGGYEQYF

d_call: -
cdr3_length: 14
v_call: TRBV19
clone_size: -
j_call: TRBJ1-1
cdr3_nt: TGTGCCAGTACCCAGGAGACCATGAACACTGAAGCTTTCTTT
cdr3_aa: CASTQETMNTEAFF

d_call: TRBD2
cdr3_length: 18
v_call: TRBV2
clone_size: few
j_call: TRBJ2-3
cdr3_nt: TGTGCCAGCAGGCCGATCAAGGGGACTAGCGGGTCTACAGATACGCAGTATTTT
cdr3_aa: CASRPIKGTSGSTDTQYF

d_call: -
cdr3_length: 19
v_call: TRBV27
clone_size: -
j_call: TRBJ1-2
cdr3_nt: TGTGCCAGCAGTTTTTCTGGTCCAGGAAAAGGGCAAGCTAACTATGGCTACACCTTC
cdr3_aa: CASSFSGPGKGQANYGYTF

d_call: TRBD2
cdr3_length: 16
v_call: TRBV27
clone_size: -
j_call: TRBJ2-2
cdr3_nt: TGTGCCAGCAAGGGGCTAGCGGGAGGAACAGTCGGGGAGCTGTTTTTT
cdr3_aa: CASKGLAGGTVGELFF

d_call: TRBD1
cdr3_length: 15
v_call: TRBV6-5
clone_size: -
j_call: TRBJ1-2
cdr3_nt: TGTGCCAGCAGGGAGACAGGGGGGGGAGGGTATGGCTACACCTTC
cdr3_aa: CASRETGGGGYGYTF

d_call: -
cdr3_length: 14
v_call: TRBV13
clone_size: once
j_call: TRBJ1-3
cdr3_nt: TGTGCCAGCGCGGGGGGATACTCTGGAAACACCATATATTTT
cdr3_aa: CASAGGYSGNTIYF

d_call: TRBD1
cdr3_length: 16
v_call: TRBV18
clone_size: -
j_call: TRBJ2-1
cdr3_nt: TGTGCCAGCTCACCCCCGTCCGGGACAGGGGATACTGAGCAGTTCTTC
cdr3_aa: CASSPPSGTGDTEQFF

d_call: TRBD1
cdr3_length: 15
v_call: TRBV2
clone_size: -
j_call: TRBJ1-5
cdr3_nt: TGTGCCAGCACCCTGGACAGGGTTGGTAATCAGCCCCAGCATTTT
cdr3_aa: CASTLDRVGNQPQHF

d_call: -
cdr3_length: 13
v_call: TRBV5-5
clone_size: few
j_call: TRBJ1-2
cdr3_nt: TGTGCCAGCAGCTCAGCTCAGGGCTATGGCTACACCTTC
cdr3_aa: CASSSAQGYGYTF

d_call: -
cdr3_length: 13
v_call: TRBV28
clone_size: -
j_call: TRBJ1-1
cdr3_nt: TGTGCCAGCAGCCACTCCCTTAGGCAGCAAGCTTTCTTT
cdr3_aa: CASSHSLRQQAFF

d_call: -
cdr3_length: 13
v_call: TRBV10-3
clone_size: -
j_call: TRBJ1-1
cdr3_nt: TGTGCCATCAGTCGCACCTCGAACACTGAAGCTTTCTTT
cdr3_aa: CAISRTSNTEAFF

d_call: -
cdr3_length: 14
v_call: TRBV6-5
clone_size: once
j_call: TRBJ2-7
cdr3_nt: TGTGCCAGCAGTAAAACAGGGTGGTCCTACGAGCAGTACTTC
cdr3_aa: CASSKTGWSYEQYF

d_call: -
cdr3_length: 16
v_call: TRBV15
clone_size: -
j_call: TRBJ1-3
cdr3_nt: TGTGCCACCAGCACCAGAAGACAGCACTCTGGAAACACCATATATTTT
cdr3_aa: CATSTRRQHSGNTIYF

d_call: TRBD2
cdr3_length: 18
v_call: TRBV20-1
clone_size: -
j_call: TRBJ2-2
cdr3_nt: TGCAGTGCTAGTGCCGGACTAGCGGGAGTAGGTAGCACCGGGGAGCTGTTTTTT
cdr3_aa: CSASAGLAGVGSTGELFF

d_call: TRBD1
cdr3_length: 14
v_call: TRBV3-1/TRBV3-2
clone_size: -
j_call: TRBJ1-2
cdr3_nt: TGTGCCAGCAGCCTTCGGGACAGACTCTATGGCTACACCTTC
cdr3_aa: CASSLRDRLYGYTF

d_call: TRBD2
cdr3_length: 12
v_call: TRBV27
clone_size: -
j_call: TRBJ2-7
cdr3_nt: TGTGCCAGCAGCCAAGCGGGGTTTAGGCAGTACTTC
cdr3_aa: CASSQAGFRQYF

d_call: -
cdr3_length: 11
v_call: TRBV6-6
clone_size: -
j_call: TRBJ2-1
cdr3_nt: TGTGCCACCGGACGTTCCAATGAGCAGTTCTTC
cdr3_aa: CATGRSNEQFF

d_call: -
cdr3_length: 15
v_call: TRBV3-1/TRBV3-2
clone_size: few
j_call: TRBJ2-7
cdr3_nt: TGTGCCAGCAGCCAAAGCGCCGCCGGGCACTACGAGCAGTACTTC
cdr3_aa: CASSQSAAGHYEQYF

d_call: -
cdr3_length: 17
v_call: TRBV15
clone_size: -
j_call: TRBJ1-4
cdr3_nt: TGTGCCACCAGCAGAGGAGCTTCCGCAGTGGCTAATGAAAAACTGTTTTTT
cdr3_aa: CATSRGASAVANEKLFF

d_call: -
cdr3_length: 14
v_call: TRBV29-1
clone_size: -
j_call: TRBJ2-2
cdr3_nt: TGCAGCGTTGAGGAGCCGACGAACACCGGGGAGCTGTTTTTT
cdr3_aa: CSVEEPTNTGELFF

d_call: -
cdr3_length: 15
v_call: TRBV5-1
clone_size: -
j_call: TRBJ1-4
cdr3_nt: TGCGCCAGCAGCTTCGGGGGAGGGTCTTCTGAAAAACTGTTTTTT
cdr3_aa: CASSFGGGSSEKLFF

d_call: -
cdr3_length: 14
v_call: TRBV11-3
clone_size: -
j_call: TRBJ2-2
cdr3_nt: TGTGCCAGCAGCTTAATGGGGTCCACCGGGGAGCTGTTTTTT
cdr3_aa: CASSLMGSTGELFF

d_call: TRBD1
cdr3_length: 12
v_call: TRBV27
clone_size: -
j_call: TRBJ2-7
cdr3_nt: TGTGCCAGCAGGACAGGGGCCCACGAGCAGTACTTC
cdr3_aa: CASRTGAHEQYF

d_call: TRBD1
cdr3_length: 16
v_call: TRBV24-1
clone_size: few
j_call: TRBJ2-1
cdr3_nt: TGTGCCACCAGTGTCCCGGGACAGGGGTCCTACAATGAGCAGTTCTTC
cdr3_aa: CATSVPGQGSYNEQFF

d_call: TRBD1
cdr3_length: 13
v_call: TRBV12-3/TRBV12-4
clone_size: few
j_call: TRBJ2-3
cdr3_nt: TGTGCCAGCAGGAGGACAGGGCCCAGTACGCAGTATTTT
cdr3_aa: CASRRTGPSTQYF

d_call: -
cdr3_length: 14
v_call: TRBV18
clone_size: -
j_call: TRBJ2-3
cdr3_nt: TGTGCCAGCTCACCGGGCCGAGACACAGATACGCAGTATTTT
cdr3_aa: CASSPGRDTDTQYF

d_call: -
cdr3_length: 12
v_call: TRBV28
clone_size: -
j_call: TRBJ1-2
cdr3_nt: TGTGCCAGCAGTTTAACAGGCTATGGCTACACCTTC
cdr3_aa: CASSLTGYGYTF

d_call: -
cdr3_length: 12
v_call: TRBV10-1
clone_size: -
j_call: TRBJ2-7
cdr3_nt: TGCGCCAGCAGTAGGAATGCCTACGAGCAGTACTTC
cdr3_aa: CASSRNAYEQYF

d_call: TRBD1
cdr3_length: 15
v_call: TRBV19
clone_size: -
j_call: TRBJ2-7
cdr3_nt: TGTGCCAGTAGTAAAACAGGGGCCCTCTCTCACGAGCAGTACTTC
cdr3_aa: CASSKTGALSHEQYF

d_call: TRBD1
cdr3_length: 15
v_call: TRBV5-1
clone_size: -
j_call: TRBJ2-1
cdr3_nt: TGCGCCAGCAGCCGGGACAGGGAGGGTGACAATGAGCAGTTCTTC
cdr3_aa: CASSRDREGDNEQFF

d_call: -
cdr3_length: 13
v_call: TRBV2
clone_size: -
j_call: TRBJ2-5
cdr3_nt: TGTGCCAGCAGTGAACCCCTAAAGTGGACCCAGTACTTC
cdr3_aa: CASSEPLKWTQYF

d_call: TRBD1
cdr3_length: 14
v_call: TRBV6-5
clone_size: -
j_call: TRBJ1-2
cdr3_nt: TGTGCCAGCAAGAGGAACAGGGGGCTGTATGGCTACACCTTC
cdr3_aa: CASKRNRGLYGYTF

d_call: TRBD2
cdr3_length: 13
v_call: TRBV7-9
clone_size: -
j_call: TRBJ2-7
cdr3_nt: TGTGCCAGCAGCTTTGCGGGAGCCTACGAGCAGTACTTC
cdr3_aa: CASSFAGAYEQYF

d_call: -
cdr3_length: 12
v_call: TRBV6-5
clone_size: -
j_call: TRBJ1-5
cdr3_nt: TGTGCCAGCAGTTTCTCGGGTAGTACCCAGCATTTT
cdr3_aa: CASSFSGSTQHF

d_call: -
cdr3_length: 15
v_call: TRBV12-5
clone_size: -
j_call: TRBJ2-7
cdr3_nt: TGTGCTAGTGGTTTGGCCAGGGGCCTCTCAGGGGAGCAGTACTTC
cdr3_aa: CASGLARGLSGEQYF

d_call: -
cdr3_length: 15
v_call: TRBV6-5
clone_size: -
j_call: TRBJ2-7
cdr3_nt: TGTGCCAGCAGGACGTCCGGGACCGTTCCCTACGAGCAGTACTTC
cdr3_aa: CASRTSGTVPYEQYF

d_call: -
cdr3_length: 15
v_call: TRBV7-9
clone_size: -
j_call: TRBJ1-1
cdr3_nt: TGTGCCAGCAGCTTTTACGGGACAAGGAACACTGAAGCTTTCTTT
cdr3_aa: CASSFYGTRNTEAFF

d_call: -
cdr3_length: 15
v_call: TRBV7-9
clone_size: -
j_call: TRBJ1-4
cdr3_nt: TGTGCCAGCAGCCCCCTACGGGGAGCTAATGAAAAACTGTTTTTT
cdr3_aa: CASSPLRGANEKLFF

d_call: TRBD2
cdr3_length: 17
v_call: TRBV6-2/TRBV6-3
clone_size: once
j_call: TRBJ2-2
cdr3_nt: TGTGCCAGCAGCCCTGGACTAGCGGGAGGGCCGACCGGGGAGCTGTTTTTT
cdr3_aa: CASSPGLAGGPTGELFF

d_call: -
cdr3_length: 15
v_call: TRBV19
clone_size: -
j_call: TRBJ2-5
cdr3_nt: TGTGCCAGTAGTATGGGGCAAGGCCAGAGGGAGACCCAGTACTTC
cdr3_aa: CASSMGQGQRETQYF

d_call: -
cdr3_length: 13
v_call: TRBV2
clone_size: -
j_call: TRBJ1-1
cdr3_nt: TGTGCCAGCACCCTAGGGGAGAACACTGAAGCTTTCTTT
cdr3_aa: CASTLGENTEAFF

d_call: -
cdr3_length: 13
v_call: TRBV3-1/TRBV3-2
clone_size: few
j_call: TRBJ1-1
cdr3_nt: TGTGCCAGCAGCCAAGTCAGCAAGTCCGAAGCTTTCTTT
cdr3_aa: CASSQVSKSEAFF